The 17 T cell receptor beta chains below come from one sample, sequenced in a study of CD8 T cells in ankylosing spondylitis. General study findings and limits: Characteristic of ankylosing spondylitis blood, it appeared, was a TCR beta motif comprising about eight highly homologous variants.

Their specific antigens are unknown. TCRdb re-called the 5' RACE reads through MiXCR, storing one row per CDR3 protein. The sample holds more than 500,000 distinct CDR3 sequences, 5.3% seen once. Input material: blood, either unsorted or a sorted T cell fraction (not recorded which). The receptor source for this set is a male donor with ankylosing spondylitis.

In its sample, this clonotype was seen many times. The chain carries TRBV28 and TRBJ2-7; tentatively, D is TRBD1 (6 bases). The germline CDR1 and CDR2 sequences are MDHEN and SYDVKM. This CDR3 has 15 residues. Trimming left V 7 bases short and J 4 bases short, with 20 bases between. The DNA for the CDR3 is TGTGCCAGCAACCCGACAGGACCGACTTCATACGAGCAGTACTTC. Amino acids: CASNPTGPTSYEQYF. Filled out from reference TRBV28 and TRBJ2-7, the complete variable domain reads DVKVTQSSRYLVKRTGEKVFLECVQDMDHENMFWYRQDPGLGLRLIYFSYDVKMKEKGDIPEGYSVSREKKERFSLILESASTNQTSMYLCASNPTGPTSYEQYFGPGTRLTVT.

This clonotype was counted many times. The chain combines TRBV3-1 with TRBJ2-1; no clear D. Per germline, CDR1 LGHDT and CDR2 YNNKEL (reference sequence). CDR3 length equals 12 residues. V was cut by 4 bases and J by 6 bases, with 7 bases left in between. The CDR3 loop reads CASSRAPNEQFF. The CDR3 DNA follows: TGTGCCAGCAGCCGAGCCCCCAATGAGCAGTTCTTC.

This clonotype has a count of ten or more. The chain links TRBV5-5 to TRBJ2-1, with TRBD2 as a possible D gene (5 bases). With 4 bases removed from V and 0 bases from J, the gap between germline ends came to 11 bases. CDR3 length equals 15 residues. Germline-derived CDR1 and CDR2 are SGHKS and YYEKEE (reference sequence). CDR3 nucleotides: TGTGCCAGCAGCAGGGAAGGGAGCTCCTACAATGAGCAGTTCTTC. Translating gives CASSREGSSYNEQFF.

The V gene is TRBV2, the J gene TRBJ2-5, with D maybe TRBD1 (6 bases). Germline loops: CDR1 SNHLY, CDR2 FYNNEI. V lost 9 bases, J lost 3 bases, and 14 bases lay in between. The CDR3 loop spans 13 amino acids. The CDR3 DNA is TGTGCCAGTGTACAGGGTCAGGAAGAGACCCAGTACTTC. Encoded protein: CASVQGQEETQYF. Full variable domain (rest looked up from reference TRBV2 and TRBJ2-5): EPEVTQTPSHQVTQMGQEVILRCVPISNHLYFYWYRQILGQKVEFLVSFYNNEISEKSEIFDDQFSVERPDGSNFTLKIRSTKLEDSAMYFCASVQGQEETQYFGPGTRLLVL.

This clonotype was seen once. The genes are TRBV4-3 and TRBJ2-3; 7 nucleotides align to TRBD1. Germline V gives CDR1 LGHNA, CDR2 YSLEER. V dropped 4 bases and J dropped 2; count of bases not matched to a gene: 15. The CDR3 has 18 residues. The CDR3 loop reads CASSLSRILGGNTDTQYF. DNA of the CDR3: TGCGCCAGCAGCCTCTCCCGGATACTAGGGGGCAACACAGATACGCAGTATTTT.

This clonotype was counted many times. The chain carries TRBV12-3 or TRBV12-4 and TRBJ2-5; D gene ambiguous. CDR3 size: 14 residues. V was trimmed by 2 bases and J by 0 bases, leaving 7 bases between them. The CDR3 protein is CASSLWQDQETQYF. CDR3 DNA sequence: TGTGCCAGCAGTTTATGGCAGGACCAAGAGACCCAGTACTTC.

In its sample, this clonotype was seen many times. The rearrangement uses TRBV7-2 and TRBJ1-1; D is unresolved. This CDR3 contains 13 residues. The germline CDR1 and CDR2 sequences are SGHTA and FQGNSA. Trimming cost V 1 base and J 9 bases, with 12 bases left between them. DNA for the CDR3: TGTGCCAGCAGCTTAGAATCCTATGGGAAAGCTTTCTTT. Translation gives CASSLESYGKAFF.

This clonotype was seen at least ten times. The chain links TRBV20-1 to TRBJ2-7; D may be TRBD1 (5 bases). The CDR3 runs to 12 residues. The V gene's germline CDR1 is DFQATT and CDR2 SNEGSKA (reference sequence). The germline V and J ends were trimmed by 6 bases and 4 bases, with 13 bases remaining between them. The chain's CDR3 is CSASKGNYEQYF. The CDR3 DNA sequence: TGCAGTGCAAGCAAGGGGAATTACGAGCAGTACTTC.

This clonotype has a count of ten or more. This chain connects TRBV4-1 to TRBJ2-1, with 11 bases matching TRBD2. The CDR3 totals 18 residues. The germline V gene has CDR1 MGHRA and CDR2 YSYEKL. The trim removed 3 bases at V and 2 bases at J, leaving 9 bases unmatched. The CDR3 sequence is CASSHTSGRRNTYNEQFF. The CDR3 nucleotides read TGCGCCAGCAGCCACACTAGCGGGAGAAGGAATACCTACAATGAGCAGTTCTTC.

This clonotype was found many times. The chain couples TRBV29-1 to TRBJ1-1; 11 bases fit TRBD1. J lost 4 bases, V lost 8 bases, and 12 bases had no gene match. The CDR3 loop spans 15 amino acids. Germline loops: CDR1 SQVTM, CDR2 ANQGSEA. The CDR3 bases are TGCAGCTCCCGCCCCCGGGACAGGGGGACCACTGAAGCTTTCTTT. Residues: CSSRPRDRGTTEAFF.

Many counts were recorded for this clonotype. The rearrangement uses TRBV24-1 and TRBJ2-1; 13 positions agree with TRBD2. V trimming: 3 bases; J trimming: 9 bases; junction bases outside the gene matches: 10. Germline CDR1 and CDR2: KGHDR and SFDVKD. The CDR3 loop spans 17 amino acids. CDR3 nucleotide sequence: TGTGCCACCAGTGATCCATATCGACTAGCGGGGGGAAGTGAGCAGTTCTTC. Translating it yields CATSDPYRLAGGSEQFF.

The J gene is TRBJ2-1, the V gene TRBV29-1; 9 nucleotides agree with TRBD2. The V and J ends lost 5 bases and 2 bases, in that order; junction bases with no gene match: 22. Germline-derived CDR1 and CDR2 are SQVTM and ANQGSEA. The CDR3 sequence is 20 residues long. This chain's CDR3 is CSVTPPAGIAGVHPYNEQFF. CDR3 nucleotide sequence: TGCAGCGTTACCCCCCCCGCAGGAATAGCGGGAGTCCACCCCTACAATGAGCAGTTCTTC.

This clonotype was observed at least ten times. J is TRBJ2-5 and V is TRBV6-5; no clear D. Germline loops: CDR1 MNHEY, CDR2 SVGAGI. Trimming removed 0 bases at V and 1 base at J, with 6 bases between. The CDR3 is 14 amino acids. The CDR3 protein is CASSYSLPQETQYF. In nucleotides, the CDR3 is TGTGCCAGCAGTTACTCGTTGCCCCAAGAGACCCAGTACTTC.

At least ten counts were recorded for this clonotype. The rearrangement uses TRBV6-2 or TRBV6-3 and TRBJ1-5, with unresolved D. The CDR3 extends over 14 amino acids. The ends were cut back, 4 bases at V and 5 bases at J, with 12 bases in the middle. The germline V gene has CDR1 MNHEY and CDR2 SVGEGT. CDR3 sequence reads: CASSSLNADQPQHF. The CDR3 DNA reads TGTGCCAGCAGTTCCCTTAACGCTGATCAGCCCCAGCATTTT.

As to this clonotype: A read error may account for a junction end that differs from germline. CDR3: CSARGGRKLFF. Written as DNA, the CDR3 is TGCAGTGCGAGAGGGGGGAGAAAACTGTTTTTT. The chain links TRBV20-1 to TRBJ1-4, with D perhaps matching TRBD1 (6 bases). Per the germline V gene, CDR1 is DFQATT and CDR2 is SNEGSKA (reference sequence). CDR3 size: 11 residues.

The CDR3 bases are TGCAGCGTGGGCTATGGCTACACCTTC. As protein: CSVGYGYTF. This chain links TRBV29-1 with TRBJ1-2; D is undetermined. This CDR3 spans 9 amino acids. CDR1 and CDR2 (germline): SQVTM, ANQGSEA. Trimming stripped 6 bases from V and 4 bases from J, with 3 bases between.

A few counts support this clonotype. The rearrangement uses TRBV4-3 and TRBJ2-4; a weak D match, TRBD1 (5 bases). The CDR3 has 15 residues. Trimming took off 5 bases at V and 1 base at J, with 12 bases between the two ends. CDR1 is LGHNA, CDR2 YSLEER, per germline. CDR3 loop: CASSKTRQAKNIQYF. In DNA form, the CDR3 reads TGCGCCAGCAGCAAAACAAGACAGGCCAAAAACATTCAGTACTTC.